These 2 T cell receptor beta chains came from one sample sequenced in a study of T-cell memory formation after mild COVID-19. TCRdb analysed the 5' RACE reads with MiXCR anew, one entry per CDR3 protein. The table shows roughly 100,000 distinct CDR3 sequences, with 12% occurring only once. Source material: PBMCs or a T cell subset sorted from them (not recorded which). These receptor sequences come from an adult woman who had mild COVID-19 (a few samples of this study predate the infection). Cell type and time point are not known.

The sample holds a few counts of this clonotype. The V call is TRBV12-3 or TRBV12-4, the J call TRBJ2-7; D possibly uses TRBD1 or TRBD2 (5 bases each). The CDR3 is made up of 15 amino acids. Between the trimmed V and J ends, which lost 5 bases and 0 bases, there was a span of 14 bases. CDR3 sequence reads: CASSRRDGGSYEQYF. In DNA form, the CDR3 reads TGTGCCAGCAGTCGCCGGGACGGAGGCTCCTACGAGCAGTACTTC.

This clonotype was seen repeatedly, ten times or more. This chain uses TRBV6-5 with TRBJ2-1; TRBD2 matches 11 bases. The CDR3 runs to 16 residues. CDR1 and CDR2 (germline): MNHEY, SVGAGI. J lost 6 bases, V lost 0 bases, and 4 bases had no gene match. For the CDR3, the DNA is TGTGCCAGCAGTTACTCCGGGCTAGCGGGAGGCAATGAGCAGTTCTTC. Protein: CASSYSGLAGGNEQFF.